Sequencing of this T cell receptor (beta chain) was carried out in a study of blood T cell repertoires in COVID-19. Across the whole study: COVID-19 samples, acute and convalescent, were from the United States, Italy and Spain. Nucleic acid was either cDNA or gDNA, and it came from T cells, B-cell-depleted T cells, or PBMCs.

Per the original data handling: Amplification from reference gene primers served as the basis for estimated nucleated cell counts. Some clones are missing from TCRdb's copy, which holds only in-frame ones; the method was immunoSEQ multiplex PCR. V, J and clone size were drawn from that table, and D and trimming were deduced from the DNA. The table lists 150,000 to 200,000 clones, around 76% of them singletons. V was clipped by 4 bases and J by 10 bases; unmatched bases: 15. Germline V gives CDR1 LGHDT, CDR2 YNNKEL (reference sequence). The CDR3 loop spans 16 amino acids. This clonotype was obtained from a woman between 50 and 59 years old with active or convalescent COVID-19. V gene TRBV3-1 (or the pseudogene TRBV3-2) combines with J gene TRBJ2-1; 8 bases match TRBD1. The sample taken for sequencing was peripheral blood. CDR3 residues: CASSPPGTGALREQFF. The DNA for the CDR3 is TGTGCCAGCAGCCCCCCCGGGACAGGAGCACTCAGGGAGCAGTTCTTC.